The TCR beta chain under discussion was sequenced for a study of OX40 agonist ivuxolimab in advanced cancers. Study-level background: The patients received agonistic anti-OX40 (CD134) antibody ivuxolimab. Intravenous ivuxolimab was administered to patients every 2 weeks at 0.01 to 10 mg/kg. Mean age roughly 65 years, range roughly 23 to 79; just over 80% male. Study-level points and caveats: Clonal expansion was seen in CD4+ and CD8+ blood T cells by week 6 at 0.1 to 3.0 mg/kg.

Assay: immunoSEQ multiplex PCR; the TCRdb copy retains only in-frame clones and omits some. Of around 100,000 clones in the sample, approximately 92% were seen once. About this clone: Its cognate antigen is unknown.

The receptor's source is an adult with an advanced solid tumor such as melanoma, head and neck, liver or kidney cancer. Sequenced material: CD4+ or CD8+ T cells sorted from blood, taken in a trial of the OX40 agonist ivuxolimab.

CDR3 sequence (DNA): TGCGCCAGCAGCTTGGGTGGGGTAAATCAGCCCCAGCATTTT. Protein product: CASSLGGVNQPQHF. The V gene is TRBV5-1, the J gene TRBJ1-5; D remains unclear. Trimming pared 0 bases from V and 4 bases from J, leaving 8 bases between. The V gene's germline CDR1 is SGHRS and CDR2 YFSETQ. The CDR3 has 14 residues. The full variable domain, in which reference TRBV5-1 and TRBJ1-5 provide the parts outside the CDR3, is KAGVTQTPRYLIKTRGQQVTLSCSPISGHRSVSWYQQTPGQGLQFLFEYFSETQRNKGNFPGRFSGRQFSNSRSEMNVSTLELGDSALYLCASSLGGVNQPQHFGDGTRLSIL.